Shown below are 2 T cell receptor beta chains from a single sample sequenced in a study of T cells in Graves' hyperthyroidism and ophthalmopathy. RNA transcripts served as the template for amplifying TCR beta CDR3 regions. The HTBI primer set served for first-round RT-PCR of the TCR CDR3. TCRdb re-called the multiplex PCR reads through MiXCR, storing one row per CDR3 protein. Here the sample spans about 620,000 distinct CDR3 sequences, about 16% being singletons. Input material: blood. Every receptor here comes from a woman under 40 with Graves' hyperthyroidism.

The CDR3 region is CAYTGQGFNEKLFF. The CDR3 DNA is TGTGCCTACACGGGACAGGGCTTCAATGAAAAACTGTTTTTT. The genes are TRBV30 and TRBJ1-4; 9 bases fit TRBD1. Per germline, CDR1 GTSNPN and CDR2 SVGIG (reference sequence). The V and J ends lost 7 bases and 5 bases, in that order; junction bases with no gene match: 8. The CDR3 has 14 amino acids.

J is TRBJ2-5 and V is TRBV20-1, with D unresolved. V was cut by 5 bases and J by 5 bases, with 12 bases left in between. The V gene's germline CDR1 is DFQATT and CDR2 SNEGSKA (reference sequence). CDR3 length: 12 amino acids. The CDR3 spells CSAPEARETQYF. CDR3 in DNA: TGCAGTGCTCCCGAAGCCAGGGAGACCCAGTACTTC.